This TCR beta chain is drawn from a study of long-term antiretroviral therapy in people with HIV. The CDR3 is made up of 16 amino acids. CDR1 is SGHTA and CDR2 is FQGTGA in the germline V gene. V shed 5 bases, J shed 4 bases, and the junction held 9 bases outside the gene matches. It was version v3.0 of the immunoSEQ assay that was run at survey level. Method: immunoSEQ multiplex PCR; TCRdb's copy keeps in-frame clones and lacks some. The table records about 18,000 clones, roughly 73% of them present only once. This clone came up a few times. Donors needed at least one pre-ART PBMC sample plus at least two post-ART samples.

The V call is TRBV7-3, the J call TRBJ2-2; the match to TRBD1 covers 8 bases. The source material was unsorted PBMCs, sampled at the start of antiretroviral therapy, before treatment. The origin of this receptor is a woman aged 40-49 years with HIV. In DNA, the CDR3 is TGTGCCAGCAGCCCCTCTCAGGGGGCCGGCACCGGGGAGCTGTTTTTT. The encoded protein is CASSPSQGAGTGELFF. The complete variable domain, with remaining parts taken from reference TRBV7-3 and TRBJ2-2, reads GAGVSQTPSNKVTEKGKYVELRCDPISGHTALYWYRQSLGQGPEFLIYFQGTGAADDSGLPNDRFFAVRPEGSVSTLKIQRTERGDSAVYLCASSPSQGAGTGELFFGEGSRLTVL.